This T cell receptor (beta chain) originates from a study of blood T cell repertoires in COVID-19. Sequenced by immunoSEQ multiplex PCR; TCRdb stores in-frame clones only, minus some. This table has some 110,000 clones, around nine tenths appearing once. Per germline, CDR1 SGHTS and CDR2 YDEGEE. CDR3 length: 13 residues. The J segment lost 4 bases and the V segment lost 4 bases, leaving 4 bases of the junction unmatched. This TCR was recovered from a middle-aged man with acute or convalescent COVID-19. The chain joins TRBV5-8 to TRBJ1-1, with 7 bases fitting TRBD1. Material: peripheral blood. The CDR3 bases are TGTGCCAGCAGCAATGACAGGGCCACTGAAGCTTTCTTT. This gives the protein CASSNDRATEAFF.